This TCR beta chain was recovered during a study of blood T cell repertoires in COVID-19. Two consecutive negative NP/OP PCR tests, clearance, or resolved symptoms defined Cohort 3 recovery. The assay was immunoSEQ multiplex PCR, and TCRdb's table has in-frame clones only and misses some. The data hold approximately 150,000 clones, with around 82% observed a single time. The clonotype comes from a man aged 35 to 55 who had recovered from COVID-19. Sample: PBMCs or T cells enriched from blood (not recorded which).

The CDR3 region has the DNA TGCGCCAGCAGCTATGACAGAAACTATGGCTACACCTTC. The encoded protein is CASSYDRNYGYTF. The chain carries TRBV5-1 and TRBJ1-2; weak D call: TRBD1 (5 bases). CDR1 and CDR2 from the germline V gene are SGHRS and YFSETQ. The V and J ends lost 3 bases and 2 bases respectively, with 8 bases between them. The CDR3 spans 13 residues.